This T cell receptor beta chain was identified in a study of stem cell transplantation in POMP-related autoinflammatory disease listed by TCRdb under 2021. At the level of the whole study: According to the study's hypothesis, the TRB repertoire gets skewed because defective thymoproteasomes impair MHC class I-dependent CD8+ T-cell differentiation and positive selection. The effect of POMP deficiency on T-cell receptor beta repertoire diversity and CDR3 characteristics was assessed using high-throughput TRB sequencing.

T-cell subsets (conventional T cells, CD8+ T cells, regulatory T cells, T follicular helper cells) were sorted before TRB sequencing. A remark on this clone: The target of this receptor is not known. Germline and junction disagree at one end, which may indicate a read error.

Receptor amplification or capture employed the immunoSEQ multiplex PCR assay. The authors' analysis ran thus. Shannon entropy, which accounts for clonal size distribution, was used to quantify repertoire diversity. Clonotype distribution inequality was measured with the Gini-Simpson index (Simpson_1-D). The immuneACCESS repertoire file appears here via TCRdb, limited to in-frame rearrangements. These files lack a portion of the clones; in checked studies, under half of the deficit traces to unresolved V genes, and the cause of the others is not known. V and J calls and clone size are copied from that table; D and trimming were computed from the DNA. This sample holds roughly 7,000 clones; around four fifths were observed only once. Roughly 4.5% of the sample rests with the top ten. Broader findings and caveats from the paper: Statistical significance for the trend toward lower diversity and increased clonality in PRAID patients was reached only for regulatory T cells. PRAID patients showed a restricted number of unique TRB V-J gene pairings. Across all analyzed T-cell subsets, PRAID patients showed a trend toward higher clonality and lower TRB diversity.

The sequence came from a human donor in good health. The source material was a CXCR5-defined cell subset from PBMCs.

The DNA reads as follows: TGCGCCAGCAGCTTTGGTAGCGGATCCCAAGAGATCCAGTACTTC. It specifies CASSFGSGSQEIQYF. Recombination joined TRBV5-1 with TRBJ2-5; the D gene is perhaps TRBD2, on 6 matching bases. The CDR3 spans 15 residues, from the cysteine through the phenylalanine. Of all the DNA, just the CDR3 is kept, 45 bases in frame from base 1. The germline V gene supplies CDR1 SGHRS and CDR2 YFSETQ. The variable domain in full, with residues beyond the CDR3 obtained from the reference TRBV5-1 and TRBJ2-5 genes, is KAGVTQTPRYLIKTRGQQVTLSCSPISGHRSVSWYQQTPGQGLQFLFEYFSETQRNKGNFPGRFSGRQFSNSRSEMNVSTLELGDSALYLCASSFGSGSQEIQYFGPGTRLLVL.